This T cell receptor (beta chain) was found in a study of OX40 agonist ivuxolimab in advanced cancers. Study-level findings and limits: CD4+ and CD8+ blood T cells expanded clonally by week 6 at 0.1 to 3.0 mg/kg. Antigen targets of the expanded peripheral T cells went undetermined.

The CDR3 length is 14 residues. Looked up from germline, CDR1 is MNHEY and CDR2 is SMNVEV (reference sequence). V shed 4 bases, J shed 6 bases, and the junction held 5 bases outside the gene matches. Using immunoSEQ multiplex PCR, the repertoire was profiled, and TCRdb retains in-frame clones only, with some absent. The sample consists of some 19,000 clones, approximately 88% of them appearing once. For this clone: As yet, its antigen is unknown.

Autoimmune disease history or systemic immunosuppression excluded patients. Sequences were derived from CD4+ or CD8+ T cells sorted from blood, sampled in a trial of the OX40 agonist ivuxolimab. J is TRBJ1-5 and V is TRBV27; 8 bases map to TRBD1. The sequence derives from an adult with an advanced solid tumor such as melanoma, head and neck, liver or kidney cancer. The CDR3 sequence is CASSYQGAGQPQHF. The CDR3 DNA follows: TGTGCCAGCAGTTATCAGGGGGCAGGTCAGCCCCAGCATTTT.